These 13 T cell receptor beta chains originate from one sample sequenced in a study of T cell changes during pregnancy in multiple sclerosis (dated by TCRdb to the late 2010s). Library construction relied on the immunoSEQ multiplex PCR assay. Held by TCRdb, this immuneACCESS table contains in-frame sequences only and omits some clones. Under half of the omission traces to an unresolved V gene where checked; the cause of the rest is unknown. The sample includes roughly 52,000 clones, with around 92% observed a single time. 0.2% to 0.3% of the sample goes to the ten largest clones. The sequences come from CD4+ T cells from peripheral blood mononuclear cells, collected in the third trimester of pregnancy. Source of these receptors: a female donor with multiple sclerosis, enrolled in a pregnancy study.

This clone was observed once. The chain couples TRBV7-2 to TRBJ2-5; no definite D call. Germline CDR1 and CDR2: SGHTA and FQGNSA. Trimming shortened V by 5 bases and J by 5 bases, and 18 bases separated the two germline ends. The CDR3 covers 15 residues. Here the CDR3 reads CASSPLPVPGETQYF. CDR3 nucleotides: TGTGCCAGCAGCCCCCTGCCCGTCCCCGGGGAGACCCAGTACTTC.

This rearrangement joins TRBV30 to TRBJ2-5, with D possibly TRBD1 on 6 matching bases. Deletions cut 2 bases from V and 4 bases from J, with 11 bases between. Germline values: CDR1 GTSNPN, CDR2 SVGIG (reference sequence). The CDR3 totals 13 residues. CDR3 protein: CAWSLGGSETQYF. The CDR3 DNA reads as TGTGCCTGGAGTCTAGGGGGTTCAGAGACCCAGTACTTC.

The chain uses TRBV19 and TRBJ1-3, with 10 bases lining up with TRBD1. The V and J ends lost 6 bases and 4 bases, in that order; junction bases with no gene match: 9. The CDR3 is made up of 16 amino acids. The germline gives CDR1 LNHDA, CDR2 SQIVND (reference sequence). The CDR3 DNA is TGTGCCAGTAGCGTCCGGACAGGGGGTTCCGGAAACACCATATATTTT. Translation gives CASSVRTGGSGNTIYF.

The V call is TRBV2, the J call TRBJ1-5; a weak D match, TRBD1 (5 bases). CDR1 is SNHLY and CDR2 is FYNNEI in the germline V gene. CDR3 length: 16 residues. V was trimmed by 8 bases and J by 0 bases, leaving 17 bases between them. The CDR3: CASSPTQGGSNQPQHF. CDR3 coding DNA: TGTGCCAGCTCCCCTACTCAGGGAGGTAGCAATCAGCCCCAGCATTTT.

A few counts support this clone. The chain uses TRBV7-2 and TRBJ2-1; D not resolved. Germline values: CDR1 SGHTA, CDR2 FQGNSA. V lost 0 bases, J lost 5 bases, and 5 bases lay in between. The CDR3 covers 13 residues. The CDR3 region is CASSLASDNEQFF. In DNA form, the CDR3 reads TGTGCCAGCAGCTTAGCCAGTGACAATGAGCAGTTCTTC.

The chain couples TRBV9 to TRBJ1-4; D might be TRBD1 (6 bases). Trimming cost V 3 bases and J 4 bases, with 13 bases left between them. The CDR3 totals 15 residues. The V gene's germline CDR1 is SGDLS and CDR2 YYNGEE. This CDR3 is CASSAHRDLNEKLFF. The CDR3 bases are TGTGCCAGCAGCGCACACAGGGACCTTAATGAAAAACTGTTTTTT.

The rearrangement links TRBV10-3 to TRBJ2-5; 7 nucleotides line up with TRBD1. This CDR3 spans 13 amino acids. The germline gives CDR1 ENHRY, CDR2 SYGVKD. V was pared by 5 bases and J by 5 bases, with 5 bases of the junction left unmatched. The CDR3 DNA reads TGTGCCATCAGTATTTCACAGGGGGAGACCCAGTACTTC. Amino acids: CAISISQGETQYF.

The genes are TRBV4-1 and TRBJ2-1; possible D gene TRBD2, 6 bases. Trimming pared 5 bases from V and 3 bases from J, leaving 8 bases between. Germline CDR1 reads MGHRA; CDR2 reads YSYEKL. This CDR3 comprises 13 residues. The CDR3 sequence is CASSRDFYNEQFF. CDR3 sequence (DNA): TGCGCCAGCAGCAGGGACTTCTACAATGAGCAGTTCTTC.

The CDR3 DNA reads as TGTGCCAGCAGCTTGTCCCGCTATGGCTACACCTTC. This gives the protein CASSLSRYGYTF. This chain joins TRBV5-6 and TRBJ1-2; D is undetermined. Trimming took off 1 base at V and 4 bases at J, with 5 bases between the two ends. This CDR3 is built from 12 residues. Germline CDR1 reads SGHDT; CDR2 reads YYEEEE.

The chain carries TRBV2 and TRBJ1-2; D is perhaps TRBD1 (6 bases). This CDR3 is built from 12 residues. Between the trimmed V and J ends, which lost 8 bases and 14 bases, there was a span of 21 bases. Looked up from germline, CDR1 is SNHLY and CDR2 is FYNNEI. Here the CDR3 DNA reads TGTGCCAGCTGGTCAGGGGACCCCGCCGCTACCTTC. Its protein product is CASWSGDPAATF.

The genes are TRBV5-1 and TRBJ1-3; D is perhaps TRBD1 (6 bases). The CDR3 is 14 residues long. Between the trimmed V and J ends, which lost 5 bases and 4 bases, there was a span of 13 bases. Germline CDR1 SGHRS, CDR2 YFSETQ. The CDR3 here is CASSLDRSGNTIYF. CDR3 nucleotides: TGCGCCAGCAGTCTTGACAGGTCGGGAAACACCATATATTTT.

In DNA, the CDR3 is TGCGCCAGCAGCCCCCGGGAGGGTGGCACTGAAGCTTTCTTT. It yields the protein CASSPREGGTEAFF. This chain joins TRBV4-1 and TRBJ1-1; D uncertain. Germline loops: CDR1 MGHRA, CDR2 YSYEKL. The CDR3 has 14 amino acids. Trimming took 4 bases from V and 4 from J, leaving 13 bases between them.

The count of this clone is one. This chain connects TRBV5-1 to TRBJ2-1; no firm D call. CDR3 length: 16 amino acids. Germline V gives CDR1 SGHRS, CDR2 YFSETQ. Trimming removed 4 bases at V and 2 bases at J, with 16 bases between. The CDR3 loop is CASSPGDSTPYNEQFF. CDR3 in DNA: TGCGCCAGCAGCCCCGGTGACTCAACTCCCTACAATGAGCAGTTCTTC.